This T cell receptor beta chain was observed in a study of vaccination effects on CD4 cells after COVID-19. Study outcomes and limitations: Late after vaccination, infection- and vaccine-induced clones showed marked clonal contraction.

This clone came up once. The antigen is unknown. ViraFEST expansion of antigen-specific CD4+ T cells with viral peptide pools preceded sequencing. With roughly 10 days of culture completed, CD4+ T cells were isolated. Researchers reported culturing approximately 2.2 million PBMC in each well, adding 8 to 10 IU/ml IL-2 and roughly 10 ug/ml peptides. Assay used: immunoSEQ multiplex PCR; TCRdb lists only in-frame clones, some missing. The data contain around 30,000 clones, roughly two thirds of them singletons. Germline CDR1 is SGHTS and CDR2 is YDEGEE. The CDR3 loop spans 14 amino acids. Trimming removed 6 bases at V and 2 bases at J, with 15 bases between.

The TCR was taken from a human donor who received a COVID-19 vaccine. Source: CD4+ T cells from PBMCs cultured with HCoV-229E spike peptides, taken before COVID-19 vaccination. The V call is TRBV5-8, the J call TRBJ2-7; possibly TRBD2 for D (6 bases). This CDR3 is CASTLGLPTYEQYF. CDR3 nucleotides: TGTGCCAGCACCCTAGGACTACCCACCTACGAGCAGTACTTC.